Each of the 16 T cell receptor beta chains below was sequenced from the same sample in a study of blood T cell repertoires in COVID-19 (dated by TCRdb to 2020 to 2022). To prepare the library, the immunoSEQ multiplex PCR assay was applied. Entries here come from immuneACCESS through TCRdb and include only in-frame sequences with V and J called. Some clones fail to appear in such tables; in the studies checked, an unresolved V gene covers under half of the shortfall, and the cause of the remainder is unknown. The sample yields about 130,000 clones; approximately 81% were counted once. The ten largest clones add up to over 4.5% of the sample. The sequenced sample was peripheral blood. The receptors were sampled from a man between 60 and 70 years old with acute or convalescent COVID-19.

The table lists this clone with a few counts. The J gene is TRBJ1-2, the V gene TRBV5-6, with a weak D call TRBD1 (5 bases). From germline, CDR1 is SGHDT and CDR2 YYEEEE. The V gene lost 6 bases and the J gene lost 9 bases, with 15 bases spanning the gap. The CDR3 is 12 residues long. Here the CDR3 DNA reads TGTGCCAGCAAACAGACAGTTTCGAGCTACACCTTC. It is translated as CASKQTVSSYTF.

This clone was found once. Here the CDR3 DNA reads TGTGCCAGTAGTATACAGGGGTATAATTCACCCCTCCACTTT. It is translated as CASSIQGYNSPLHF. The chain combines TRBV19 with TRBJ1-6, with D tentatively TRBD1 (6 bases). Trimming left V 2 bases short and J 4 bases short, with 6 bases between. Germline V lookup: CDR1 LNHDA, CDR2 SQIVND (reference sequence). The CDR3 loop spans 14 amino acids.

This clone was seen a handful of times. The chain carries TRBV10-1 and TRBJ1-2; 8 bases align to TRBD1. The trim removed 8 bases at V and 3 bases at J, leaving 8 bases unmatched. Germline V gives CDR1 WNHNN, CDR2 SYGVQD (reference sequence). The CDR3 extends over 14 amino acids. CDR3 in DNA: TGCGCCAGCGGTAAACAGGGGGAATACTATGGCTACACCTTC. This codes for CASGKQGEYYGYTF.

V usage is TRBV14 and J usage is TRBJ1-1, with 9 nucleotides matching TRBD1. CDR3 size: 15 residues. V gave up 3 bases and J gave up 5 bases; unmatched junction bases: 7. From germline, CDR1 is SGHDN and CDR2 FVKESK. The CDR3 spells CASSQPGQGRTEAFF. Written as DNA, the CDR3 is TGTGCCAGCAGCCAGCCGGGACAGGGCCGGACTGAAGCTTTCTTT.

The chain recombines TRBV30 with TRBJ1-1; 8 nucleotides align to TRBD1. CDR1 GTSNPN and CDR2 SVGIG come from the germline V gene (reference sequence). The CDR3 spans 15 residues. Trimming removed 5 bases from V and 0 bases from J; junction bases left unmatched: 8. The CDR3 region is CAWDPGQGMNTEAFF. The CDR3 DNA reads TGTGCCTGGGACCCAGGACAGGGAATGAACACTGAAGCTTTCTTT.

The chain carries TRBV27 and TRBJ2-4; 9 bases agree with TRBD2. V lost 3 bases to trimming and J lost 6 bases; unmatched junction nucleotides: 3. There are 14 residues in the CDR3. Per the germline V gene, CDR1 is MNHEY and CDR2 is SMNVEV (reference sequence). CDR3 sequence (DNA): TGTGCCAGCAGTTTCGCGCGGGAGGGAAACATTCAGTACTTC. It is translated as CASSFAREGNIQYF.

This chain links TRBV11-3 with TRBJ1-1; D perhaps matches TRBD1 (6 bases). The germline V gene has CDR1 SGHNT and CDR2 YENEEA. The CDR3 loop spans 13 amino acids. Trimming took 3 bases from V and 7 from J, leaving 12 bases between them. CDR3 protein: CASSLGEGGEAFF. CDR3 bases: TGTGCCAGCAGCTTGGGGGAAGGGGGTGAAGCTTTCTTT.

The CDR3 region is CASSRGSGVYYEQYF. In DNA form, the CDR3 reads TGCGCCAGCAGTCGCGGGTCAGGGGTATATTACGAGCAGTACTTC. The chain uses TRBV23-1 and TRBJ2-7; D perhaps matches TRBD1 (6 bases). TRBV23-1 is treated as an ORF (open reading frame) with a function not yet certain. Trimming removed 4 bases at V and 4 bases at J, with 17 bases between. This CDR3 is built from 15 residues.

This chain joins TRBV4-1 and TRBJ2-2; maybe TRBD2 (6 bases). Germline V gives CDR1 MGHRA, CDR2 YSYEKL. The CDR3 is 16 amino acids. Trimming stripped 1 base from V and 7 bases from J, with 16 bases between. The CDR3 coding sequence is TGCGCCAGCAGCCAAGTTTTAGGCGGGACCGTCGGGGAGCTGTTTTTT. Encoded protein: CASSQVLGGTVGELFF.

The rearrangement joins TRBV30 to TRBJ2-1, with D unclear. Germline V gene lookup returns CDR1 GTSNPN and CDR2 SVGIG (reference sequence). V dropped 1 base and J dropped 8 bases, with 6 bases sitting between them. This CDR3 spans 11 amino acids. The CDR3 bases are TGTGCCTGGAGTGCCCTCGATGAGCAGTTCTTC. Its translation is CAWSALDEQFF. The full variable domain, completed using reference TRBV30 and TRBJ2-1, is SQTIHQWPATLVQPVGSPLSLECTVEGTSNPNLYWYRQAAGRGLQLLFYSVGIGQISSEVPQNLSASRPQDRQFILSSKKLLLSDSGFYLCAWSALDEQFFGPGTRLTVL.

The CDR3 spells CASGPGMNTEAFF. The CDR3 DNA reads TGTGCCAGCGGCCCAGGCATGAACACTGAAGCTTTCTTT. V usage is TRBV19 and J usage is TRBJ1-1; D ambiguous. Germline loops: CDR1 LNHDA, CDR2 SQIVND (reference sequence). The CDR3 has 13 amino acids. The V gene lost 9 bases and the J gene lost 0 bases, with 11 bases spanning the gap. Supplemented by reference TRBV19 and TRBJ1-1, the full variable domain reads DGGITQSPKYLFRKEGQNVTLSCEQNLNHDAMYWYRQDPGQGLRLIYYSQIVNDFQKGDIAEGYSVSREKKESFPLTVTSAQKNPTAFYLCASGPGMNTEAFFGQGTRLTVV.

The chain joins TRBV6-5 to TRBJ1-6, with D perhaps TRBD1 (5 bases). The V gene's germline CDR1 is MNHEY and CDR2 SVGAGI. The CDR3 runs 12 residues. V lost 6 bases and J 7 bases, leaving 7 bases between the germline ends. CDR3 sequence (DNA): TGTGCCAGCAGCCGACAGAATTCACCCCTCCACTTT. Its translation is CASSRQNSPLHF.

The V call is TRBV24-1, the J call TRBJ2-1; 7 bases are shared with TRBD2. There are 17 residues in the CDR3. The germline V gene has CDR1 KGHDR and CDR2 SFDVKD. The trim removed 2 bases at V and 9 bases at J, leaving 15 bases unmatched. CDR3 sequence: CATSDSQMGGSKSEQFF. The CDR3 DNA sequence: TGTGCCACCAGTGATTCCCAAATGGGAGGGTCGAAGAGTGAGCAGTTCTTC.

This chain uses TRBV28 with TRBJ1-4; tentatively, D is TRBD1 (5 bases). The CDR3 is 14 residues long. The V end lost 4 bases, the J end lost 6 bases, and 12 bases lay between the germline ends. Germline-derived CDR1 and CDR2 are MDHEN and SYDVKM. The CDR3 nucleotides are TGTGCCAGCAGTTCCCGACAGCCCCATGAAAAACTGTTTTTT. Amino acid sequence: CASSSRQPHEKLFF.

The chain links TRBV19 to TRBJ1-5; D not resolved. V shed 7 bases and J shed 9 bases, with 22 bases lying between them. In germline, CDR1 is LNHDA, CDR2 SQIVND (reference sequence). CDR3 length equals 15 residues. CDR3: CASIPTDKLDWPQHF. In nucleotides, the CDR3 is TGTGCCAGTATCCCGACGGATAAGCTAGATTGGCCCCAGCATTTT.

The chain employs TRBV7-3 and TRBJ2-3, with D uncertain. The CDR3 runs 15 residues. Germline V gives CDR1 SGHTA, CDR2 FQGTGA. V gave up 4 bases and J gave up 5 bases, with 16 bases separating them. CDR3 residues: CASSSSQTRGDTQYF. The CDR3 DNA sequence: TGTGCCAGCAGCTCCTCCCAGACCCGAGGAGATACGCAGTATTTT.